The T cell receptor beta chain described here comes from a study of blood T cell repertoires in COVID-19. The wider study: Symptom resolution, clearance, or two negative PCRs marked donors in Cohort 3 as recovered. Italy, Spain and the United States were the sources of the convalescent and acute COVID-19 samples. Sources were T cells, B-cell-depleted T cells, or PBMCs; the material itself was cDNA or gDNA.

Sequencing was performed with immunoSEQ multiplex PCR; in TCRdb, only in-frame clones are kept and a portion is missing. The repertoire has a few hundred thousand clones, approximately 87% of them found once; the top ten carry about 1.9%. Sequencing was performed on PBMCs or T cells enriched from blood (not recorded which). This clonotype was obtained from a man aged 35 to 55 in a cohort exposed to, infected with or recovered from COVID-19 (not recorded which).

The CDR3 sequence: CASTVGGNYGYTF. In DNA, the CDR3 is TGTGCCAGCACGGTCGGGGGTAACTATGGCTACACCTTC. The V gene is TRBV2, the J gene TRBJ1-2; maybe TRBD1 (5 bases). The CDR3 is made up of 13 amino acids. Trimming left V 7 bases short and J 1 base short, with 10 bases between. Looked up from germline, CDR1 is SNHLY and CDR2 is FYNNEI.